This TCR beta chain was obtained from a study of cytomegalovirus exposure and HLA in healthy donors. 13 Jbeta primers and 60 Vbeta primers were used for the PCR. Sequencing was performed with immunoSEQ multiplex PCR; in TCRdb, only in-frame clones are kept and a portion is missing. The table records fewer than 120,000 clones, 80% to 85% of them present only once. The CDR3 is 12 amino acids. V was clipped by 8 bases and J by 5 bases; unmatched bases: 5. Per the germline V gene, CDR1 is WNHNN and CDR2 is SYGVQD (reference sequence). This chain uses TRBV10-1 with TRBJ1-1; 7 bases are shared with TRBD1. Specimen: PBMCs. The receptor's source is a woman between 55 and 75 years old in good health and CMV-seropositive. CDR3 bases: TGCGCCAGCGACAGGGTCGGGACTGAAGCTTTCTTT. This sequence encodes CASDRVGTEAFF.